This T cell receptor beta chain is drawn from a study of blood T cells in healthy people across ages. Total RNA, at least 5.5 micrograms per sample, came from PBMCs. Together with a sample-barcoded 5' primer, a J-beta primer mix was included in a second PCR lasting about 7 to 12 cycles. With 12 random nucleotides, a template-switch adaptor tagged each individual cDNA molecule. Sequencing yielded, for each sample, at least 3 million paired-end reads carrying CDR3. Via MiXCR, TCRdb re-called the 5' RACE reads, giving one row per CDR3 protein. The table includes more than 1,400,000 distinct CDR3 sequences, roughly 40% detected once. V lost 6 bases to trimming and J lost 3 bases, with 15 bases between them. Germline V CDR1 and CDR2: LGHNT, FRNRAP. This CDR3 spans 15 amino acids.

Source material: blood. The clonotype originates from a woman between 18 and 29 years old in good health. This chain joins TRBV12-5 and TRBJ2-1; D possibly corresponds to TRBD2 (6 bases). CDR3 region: CASGPREPLYNEQFF. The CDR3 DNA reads TGTGCTAGTGGGCCCCGGGAGCCCCTCTACAATGAGCAGTTCTTC. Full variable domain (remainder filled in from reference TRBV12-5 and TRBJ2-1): DARVTQTPRHKVTEMGQEVTMRCQPILGHNTVFWYRQTMMQGLELLAYFRNRAPLDDSGMPKDRFSAEMPDATLATLKIQPSEPRDSAVYFCASGPREPLYNEQFFGPGTRLTVL.